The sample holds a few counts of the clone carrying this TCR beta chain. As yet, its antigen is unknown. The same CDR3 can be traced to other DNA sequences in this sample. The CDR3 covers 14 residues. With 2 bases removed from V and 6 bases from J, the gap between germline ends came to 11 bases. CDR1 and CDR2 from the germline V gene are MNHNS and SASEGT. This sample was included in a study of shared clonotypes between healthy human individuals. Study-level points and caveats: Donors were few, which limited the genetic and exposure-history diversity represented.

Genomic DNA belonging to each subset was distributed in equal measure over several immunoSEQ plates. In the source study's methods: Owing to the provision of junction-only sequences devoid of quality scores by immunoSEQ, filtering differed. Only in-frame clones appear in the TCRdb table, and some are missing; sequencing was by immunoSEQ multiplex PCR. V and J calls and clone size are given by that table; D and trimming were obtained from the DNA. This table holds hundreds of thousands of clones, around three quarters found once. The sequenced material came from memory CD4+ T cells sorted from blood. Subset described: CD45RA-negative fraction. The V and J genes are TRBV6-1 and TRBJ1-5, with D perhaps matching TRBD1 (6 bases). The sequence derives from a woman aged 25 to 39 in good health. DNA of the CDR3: TGTGCCAGCAGTGAATCGGGGGGGCCTCAGCCCCAGCATTTT. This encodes CASSESGGPQPQHF.